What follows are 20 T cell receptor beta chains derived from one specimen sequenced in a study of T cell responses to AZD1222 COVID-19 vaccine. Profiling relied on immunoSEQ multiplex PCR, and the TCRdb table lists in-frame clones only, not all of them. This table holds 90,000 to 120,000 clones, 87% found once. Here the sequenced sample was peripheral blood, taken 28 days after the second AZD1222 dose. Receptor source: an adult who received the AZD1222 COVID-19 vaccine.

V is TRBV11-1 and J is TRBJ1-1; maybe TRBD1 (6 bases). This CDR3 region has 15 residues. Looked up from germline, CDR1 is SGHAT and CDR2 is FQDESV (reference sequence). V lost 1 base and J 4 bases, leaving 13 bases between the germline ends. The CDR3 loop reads CASSLVQGRITEAFF. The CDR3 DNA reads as TGTGCCAGCAGCTTAGTGCAGGGGAGAATCACTGAAGCTTTCTTT.

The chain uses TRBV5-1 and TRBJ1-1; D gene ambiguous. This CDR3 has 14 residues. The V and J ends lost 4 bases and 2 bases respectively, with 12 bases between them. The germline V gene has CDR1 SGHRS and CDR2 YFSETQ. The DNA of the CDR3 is TGCGCCAGCAGCCCTTTTGCTCCTAACACTGAAGCTTTCTTT. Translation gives CASSPFAPNTEAFF. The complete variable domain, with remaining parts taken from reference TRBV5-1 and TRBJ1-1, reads KAGVTQTPRYLIKTRGQQVTLSCSPISGHRSVSWYQQTPGQGLQFLFEYFSETQRNKGNFPGRFSGRQFSNSRSEMNVSTLELGDSALYLCASSPFAPNTEAFFGQGTRLTVV.

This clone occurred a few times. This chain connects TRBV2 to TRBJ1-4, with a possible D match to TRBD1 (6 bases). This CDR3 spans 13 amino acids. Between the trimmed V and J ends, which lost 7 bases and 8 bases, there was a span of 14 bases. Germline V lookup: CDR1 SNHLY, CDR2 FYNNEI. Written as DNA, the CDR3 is TGTGCCAGCACCCCGTGGGGGCCCGAAAAACTGTTTTTT. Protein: CASTPWGPEKLFF.

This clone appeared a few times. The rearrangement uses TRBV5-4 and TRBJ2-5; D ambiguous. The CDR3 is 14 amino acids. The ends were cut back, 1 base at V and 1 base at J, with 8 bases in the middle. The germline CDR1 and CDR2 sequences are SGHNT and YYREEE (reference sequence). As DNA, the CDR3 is TGTGCCAGCAGCTTGAATGGCCCCCAAGAGACCCAGTACTTC. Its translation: CASSLNGPQETQYF.

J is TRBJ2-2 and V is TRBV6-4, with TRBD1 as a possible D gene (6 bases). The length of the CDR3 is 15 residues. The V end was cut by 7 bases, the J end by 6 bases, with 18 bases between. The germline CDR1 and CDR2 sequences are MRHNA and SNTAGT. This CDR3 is CASKKQGQGAGELFF. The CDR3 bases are TGTGCCAGCAAAAAACAGGGTCAGGGAGCCGGGGAGCTGTTTTTT.

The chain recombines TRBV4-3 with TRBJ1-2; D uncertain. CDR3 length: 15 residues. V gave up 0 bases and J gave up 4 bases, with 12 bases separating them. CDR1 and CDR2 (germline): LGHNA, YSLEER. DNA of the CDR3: TGCGCCAGCAGCCAAGAGGGGAAATTCAGCTATGGCTACACCTTC. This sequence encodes CASSQEGKFSYGYTF.

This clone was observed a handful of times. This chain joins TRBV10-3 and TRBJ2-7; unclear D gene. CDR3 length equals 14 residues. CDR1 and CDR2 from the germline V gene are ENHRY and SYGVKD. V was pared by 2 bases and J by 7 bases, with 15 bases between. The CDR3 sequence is CAISEVHHVGEQYF. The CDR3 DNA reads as TGTGCCATCAGTGAGGTTCACCACGTCGGGGAGCAGTACTTC.

CDR3 sequence (DNA): TGTGCCACCAGCAGGGTTGAAACGTCTGGCGGATACATTCAGTACTTC. This sequence encodes CATSRVETSGGYIQYF. The chain uses TRBV15 and TRBJ2-4, with D unclear. The V gene's germline CDR1 is LNHNV and CDR2 YYDKDF (reference sequence). Trimming stripped 3 bases from V and 8 bases from J, with 20 bases between. The CDR3 totals 16 residues.

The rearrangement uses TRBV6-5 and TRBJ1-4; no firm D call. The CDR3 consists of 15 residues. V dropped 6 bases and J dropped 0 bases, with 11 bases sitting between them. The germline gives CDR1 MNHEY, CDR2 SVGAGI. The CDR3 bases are TGTGCCAGCAGCCCATACAAGCCAACTAATGAAAAACTGTTTTTT. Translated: CASSPYKPTNEKLFF.

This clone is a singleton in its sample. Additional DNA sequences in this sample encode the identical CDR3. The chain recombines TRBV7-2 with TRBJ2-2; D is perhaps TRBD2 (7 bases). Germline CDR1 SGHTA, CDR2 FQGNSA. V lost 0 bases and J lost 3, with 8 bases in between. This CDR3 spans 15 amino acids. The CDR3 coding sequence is TGTGCCAGCAGCTTAGCAGGGGGGGACACCGGGGAGCTGTTTTTT. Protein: CASSLAGGDTGELFF.

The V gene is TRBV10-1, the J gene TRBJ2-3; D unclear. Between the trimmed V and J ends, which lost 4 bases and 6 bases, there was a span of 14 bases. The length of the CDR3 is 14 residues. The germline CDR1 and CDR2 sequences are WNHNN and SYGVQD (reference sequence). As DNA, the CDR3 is TGCGCCAGCAGTGCGTACTACCTCGGGGATACGCAGTATTTT. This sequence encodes CASSAYYLGDTQYF.

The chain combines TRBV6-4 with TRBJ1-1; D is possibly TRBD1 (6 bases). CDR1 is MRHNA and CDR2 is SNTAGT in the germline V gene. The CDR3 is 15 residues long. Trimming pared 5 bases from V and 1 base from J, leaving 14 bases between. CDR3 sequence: CASSLDSQGNTEAFF. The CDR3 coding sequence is TGTGCCAGCAGTTTGGACAGTCAGGGGAACACTGAAGCTTTCTTT.

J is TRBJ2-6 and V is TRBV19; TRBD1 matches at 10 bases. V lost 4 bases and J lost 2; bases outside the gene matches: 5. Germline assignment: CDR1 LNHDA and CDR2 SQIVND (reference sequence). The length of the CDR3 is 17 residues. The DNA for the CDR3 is TGTGCCAGTAGTACCCGACAGGGGGCGGCTGGGGCCAACGTCCTGACTTTC. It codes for CASSTRQGAAGANVLTF.

CDR3 amino acids: CASSSLLTTGAYLGETQYF. The CDR3 DNA reads TGTGCCAGCAGCTCACTCCTTACGACAGGGGCATACCTAGGAGAGACCCAGTACTTC. The chain joins TRBV11-2 to TRBJ2-5; 8 bases line up with TRBD1. The V gene end was trimmed by 4 bases and the J gene end by 4 bases; junction bases not matched to a gene: 20. The CDR3 has 19 residues. Germline CDR1 and CDR2: SGHAT and FQNNGV.

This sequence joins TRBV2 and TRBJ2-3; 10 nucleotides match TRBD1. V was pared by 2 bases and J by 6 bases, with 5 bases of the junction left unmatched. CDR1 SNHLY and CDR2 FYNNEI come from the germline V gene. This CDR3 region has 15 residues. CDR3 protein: CASSELRTGGDTQYF. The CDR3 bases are TGTGCCAGCAGTGAACTTAGGACAGGGGGGGATACGCAGTATTTT. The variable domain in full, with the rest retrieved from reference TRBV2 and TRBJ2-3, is EPEVTQTPSHQVTQMGQEVILRCVPISNHLYFYWYRQILGQKVEFLVSFYNNEISEKSEIFDDQFSVERPDGSNFTLKIRSTKLEDSAMYFCASSELRTGGDTQYFGPGTRLTVL.

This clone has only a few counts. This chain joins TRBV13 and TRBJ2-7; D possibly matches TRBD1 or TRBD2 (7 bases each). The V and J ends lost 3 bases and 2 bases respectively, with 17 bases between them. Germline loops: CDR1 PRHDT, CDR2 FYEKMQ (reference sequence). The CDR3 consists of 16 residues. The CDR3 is CASSFGQAGETYEQYF. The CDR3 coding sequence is TGTGCCAGCAGCTTCGGACAGGCGGGGGAAACCTACGAGCAGTACTTC.

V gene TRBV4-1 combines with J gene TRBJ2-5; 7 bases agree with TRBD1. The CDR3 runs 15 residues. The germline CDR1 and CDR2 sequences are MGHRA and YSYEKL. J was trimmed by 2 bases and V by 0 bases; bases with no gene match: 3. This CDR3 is CASSQEGTAQETQYF. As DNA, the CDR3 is TGCGCCAGCAGCCAAGAGGGGACAGCTCAAGAGACCCAGTACTTC.

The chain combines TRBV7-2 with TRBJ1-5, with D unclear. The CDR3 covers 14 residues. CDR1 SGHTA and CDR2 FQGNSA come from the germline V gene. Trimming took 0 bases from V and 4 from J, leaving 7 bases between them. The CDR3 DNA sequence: TGTGCCAGCAGCTTAGCGGTGGGGAATCAGCCCCAGCATTTT. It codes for CASSLAVGNQPQHF.

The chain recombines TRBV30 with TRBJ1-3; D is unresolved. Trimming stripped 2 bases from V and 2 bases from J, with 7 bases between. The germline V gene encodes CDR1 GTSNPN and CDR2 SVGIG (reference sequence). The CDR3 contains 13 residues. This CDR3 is CAWSLGAGNTIYF. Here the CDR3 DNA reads TGTGCCTGGAGTCTCGGGGCTGGAAACACCATATATTTT.

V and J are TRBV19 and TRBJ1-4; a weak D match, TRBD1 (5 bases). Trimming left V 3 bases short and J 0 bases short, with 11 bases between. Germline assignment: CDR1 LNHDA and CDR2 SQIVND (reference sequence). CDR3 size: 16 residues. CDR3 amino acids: CASSMGQGATNEKLFF. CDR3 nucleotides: TGTGCCAGTAGTATGGGGCAGGGAGCAACTAATGAAAAACTGTTTTTT.